These T cell receptor beta chains were read from a single sample in a study of blood T cell repertoires in COVID-19. Here immunoSEQ multiplex PCR was the method, and the copy in TCRdb shows in-frame clones only, minus some. The repertoire includes around 150,000 clones, around 88% of them detected once, and around 5% sits in the top ten. Sequenced material: peripheral blood. Source of these receptors: a human donor in a cohort sampled during active COVID-19. CDR3s include the opening cysteine and the closing phenylalanine or tryptophan.

v_gene: TRBV28
CDR3aa: CASSLMAAGQNQPQHF

v_gene: TRBV28
CDR3aa: CASSLRTGGRRETQYF

v_gene: TRBV18
CDR3aa: CASSTQQPAGVSEQYF

v_gene: TRBV4-2
CDR3aa: CASSQDWGAGANVLTF

v_gene: TRBV7-9
CDR3aa: CASSLRGLTTDEQYF

v_gene: TRBV14
CDR3aa: CASSQGVSRTGGRNTIYF

v_gene: TRBV5-5
CDR3aa: CASSRGQGGTEAFF

v_gene: TRBV4-2
CDR3aa: CASSQEKSSANYEQYF

v_gene: TRBV19
CDR3aa: CASSIWTLGTNVLTF

v_gene: TRBV28
CDR3aa: CASSLFREVYEQYF

v_gene: TRBV28
CDR3aa: CASRASGETQYF

v_gene: TRBV11-3
CDR3aa: CASRSRGSGPEAFF

v_gene: TRBV6-1
CDR3aa: CASSEGQGFSYEQYF

v_gene: TRBV6-5
CDR3aa: CASRPQQGDEKLFF

v_gene: TRBV6-5
CDR3aa: CASSPRTGGVRFF

v_gene: TRBV9
CDR3aa: CASMPGQGYGYTF

v_gene: TRBV7-8
CDR3aa: CASSLAPGNTEAFF

v_gene: TRBV19
CDR3aa: CASSTPPRFDEQFF

v_gene: TRBV19
CDR3aa: CASSIGSGAKETQYF

v_gene: TRBV5-6
CDR3aa: CASSSPEGNKNEKLFF

v_gene: TRBV19
CDR3aa: CASSIGRGRPGGANVLTF

v_gene: TRBV14
CDR3aa: CASSPRFSTNEKLFF

v_gene: TRBV2
CDR3aa: CASSDTGHGYEQYF

v_gene: TRBV12-2
CDR3aa: CASRLGTLAGEQDTQYF

v_gene: TRBV2
CDR3aa: CASRLSHDGANVLTF

v_gene: TRBV10-3
CDR3aa: CAISEVPATNEKLFF